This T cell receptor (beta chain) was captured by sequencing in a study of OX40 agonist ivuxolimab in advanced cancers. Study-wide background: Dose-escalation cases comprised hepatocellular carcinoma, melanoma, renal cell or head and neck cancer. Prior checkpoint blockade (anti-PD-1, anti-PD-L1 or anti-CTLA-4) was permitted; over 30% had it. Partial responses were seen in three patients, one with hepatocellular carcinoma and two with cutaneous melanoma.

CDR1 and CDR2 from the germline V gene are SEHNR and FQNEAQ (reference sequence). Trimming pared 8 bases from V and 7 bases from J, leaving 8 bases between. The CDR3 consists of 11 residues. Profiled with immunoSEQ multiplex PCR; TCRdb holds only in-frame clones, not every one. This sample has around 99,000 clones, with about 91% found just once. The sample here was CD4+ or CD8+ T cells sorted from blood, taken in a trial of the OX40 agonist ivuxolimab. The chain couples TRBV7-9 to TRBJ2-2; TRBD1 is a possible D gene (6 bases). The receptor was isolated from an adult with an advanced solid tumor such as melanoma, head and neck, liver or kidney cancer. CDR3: CASRGGGELFF. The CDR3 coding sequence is TGTGCCAGCCGAGGGGGCGGGGAGCTGTTTTTT.